Each of the 27 T cell receptor beta chains below was sequenced from the same sample in a study of T-cell memory formation after mild COVID-19. TCRdb processed the 5' RACE reads anew with MiXCR; each CDR3 protein has one entry. Of about 560,000 distinct CDR3 sequences in the sample, about a fifth were seen once. Sequencing was done on a sample of PBMCs or a T cell subset sorted from them (not recorded which). The receptors come from an adult woman who had mild COVID-19 (a few samples of this study predate the infection). Cell type and time point are not known.

The chain recombines TRBV12-3 or TRBV12-4 with TRBJ2-3, with D perhaps matching TRBD1 or TRBD2 (5 bases each). The CDR3 contains 16 residues. V lost 2 bases and J 2 bases, leaving 14 bases between the germline ends. The CDR3 nucleotides are TGTGCCAGCAGTTTAATGAGGGCAGGGCACACAGATACGCAGTATTTT. This gives the protein CASSLMRAGHTDTQYF.

The J gene is TRBJ1-1, the V gene TRBV25-1, with unresolved D. The CDR3 consists of 11 residues. V was shortened by 5 bases and J by 6 bases, with 7 bases between the two germline ends. CDR1 MGHDK and CDR2 SYGVNS come from the germline V gene. The CDR3 here is CASSPGSEAFF. In DNA, the CDR3 is TGTGCCAGCAGTCCCGGGTCTGAAGCTTTCTTT. Looking up the rest from reference TRBV25-1 and TRBJ1-1 gives the full variable domain: EADIYQTPRYLVIGTGKKITLECSQTMGHDKMYWYQQDPGMELHLIHYSYGVNSTEKGDLSSESTVSRIRTEHFPLTLESARPSHTSQYLCASSPGSEAFFGQGTRLTVV.

The chain carries TRBV7-9 and TRBJ1-1, with D unresolved. The CDR3 sequence is 13 residues long. Looked up from germline, CDR1 is SEHNR and CDR2 is FQNEAQ (reference sequence). Trimming removed 8 bases from V and 0 bases from J, with 10 bases in between. This chain's CDR3 is CASGRWLNTEAFF. The CDR3 bases are TGTGCCAGCGGACGGTGGTTGAACACTGAAGCTTTCTTT.

The table lists this clonotype with a few counts. At one of its ends the junction is not consistent with the germline gene, which may arise from a read error. The J gene is TRBJ1-1, the V gene TRBV29-1; a possible D gene is TRBD1 (6 bases). The germline V gene encodes CDR1 SQVTM and CDR2 ANQGSEA. The CDR3 spans 9 residues. This CDR3 reads CSGEPEAFF. The CDR3 DNA sequence: TGTTCAGGGGAACCTGAAGCTTTCTTT.

The CDR3 region is CASSLVVATDTQYF. The CDR3 DNA reads TGTGCCAGCAGCTTAGTGGTCGCCACAGATACGCAGTATTTT. The V call is TRBV11-2, the J call TRBJ2-3; the D is unclear. This CDR3 contains 14 residues. Looked up from germline, CDR1 is SGHAT and CDR2 is FQNNGV. V lost 1 base and J lost 2, with 7 bases in between.

The chain carries TRBV12-3 or TRBV12-4 and TRBJ2-7; 7 bases map to TRBD1. This CDR3 region has 14 residues. With V trimmed by 7 bases and J by 6 bases, 12 bases remained unmatched. The CDR3 loop is CASNLREGAGEQYF. In DNA form, the CDR3 reads TGTGCCAGCAACCTACGAGAGGGGGCGGGCGAGCAGTACTTC.

The chain employs TRBV15 and TRBJ1-1, with D possibly being TRBD1 (6 bases). Germline loops: CDR1 LNHNV, CDR2 YYDKDF (reference sequence). V was cut by 4 bases and J by 3 bases, with 12 bases left in between. This CDR3 has 14 amino acids. CDR3 region: CATSNRTAYTEAFF. In DNA, the CDR3 is TGTGCCACCAGCAACAGGACAGCCTACACTGAAGCTTTCTTT.

The gene calls are TRBV5-6 and TRBJ2-5, with 10 bases lining up with TRBD1. Germline CDR1 SGHDT, CDR2 YYEEEE. V lost 5 bases and J lost 5; bases outside the gene matches: 6. The CDR3 runs 14 residues. The DNA of the CDR3 is TGTGCCAGCAGACCCTGGACAGGGGGGGAGACCCAGTACTTC. Its translation is CASRPWTGGETQYF.

The V call is TRBV18, the J call TRBJ2-7; 7 bases fit TRBD1. Looked up from germline, CDR1 is KGHSH and CDR2 is LQKENI. V gave up 3 bases and J gave up 7 bases; unmatched junction bases: 12. The CDR3 has 15 residues. The CDR3 DNA is TGTGCCAGCTCACCTACAGGGACAGCGCCTGGGGAGCAGTACTTC. Translating it yields CASSPTGTAPGEQYF.

This clonotype has a handful of counts. The chain combines TRBV2 with TRBJ2-5; 7 positions agree with TRBD1. From germline, CDR1 is SNHLY and CDR2 FYNNEI. J was trimmed by 3 bases and V by 3 bases; bases with no gene match: 4. The CDR3 totals 14 residues. The CDR3 nucleotides are TGTGCCAGCAGTGACCGGACAGGAAAAGAGACCCAGTACTTC. Translation: CASSDRTGKETQYF.

The rearrangement uses TRBV9 and TRBJ2-1; TRBD2 agrees at 13 bases. The V gene's germline CDR1 is SGDLS and CDR2 YYNGEE. V was pared by 4 bases and J by 5 bases, with 9 bases of the junction left unmatched. This CDR3 is 17 amino acids long. CDR3 amino acids: CASSPPGTSGIHNEQFF. As DNA, the CDR3 is TGTGCCAGCAGCCCCCCTGGGACTAGCGGGATCCACAATGAGCAGTTCTTC.

V and J are TRBV7-9 and TRBJ2-5; D not certain. Germline V gene data show CDR1 as SEHNR and CDR2 as FQNEAQ (reference sequence). V was shortened by 0 bases and J by 2 bases, with 10 bases between the two germline ends. The CDR3 extends over 15 amino acids. In nucleotides, the CDR3 is TGTGCCAGCAGCTTAGCGGGTTCCAGACAAGAGACCCAGTACTTC. Translating gives CASSLAGSRQETQYF.

This chain links TRBV27 with TRBJ1-1, with TRBD1 identical over 8 bases. V dropped 5 bases and J dropped 6; count of bases not matched to a gene: 5. The CDR3 length is 13 residues. The germline CDR1 and CDR2 sequences are MNHEY and SMNVEV (reference sequence). CDR3 nucleotide sequence: TGTGCCAGCAGTCCCCGACAGGGGTCTGAAGCTTTCTTT. This translates into CASSPRQGSEAFF.

The sample holds a few counts of this clonotype. The V call is TRBV6-2 or TRBV6-3, the J call TRBJ2-2; 9 nucleotides match TRBD1. CDR3 length: 15 amino acids. Germline V gene lookup returns CDR1 MNHEY and CDR2 SVGEGT. The J segment lost 6 bases and the V segment lost 2 bases, leaving 4 bases of the junction unmatched. The CDR3 region is CASSYGTGLAGELFF. The DNA of the CDR3 is TGTGCCAGCAGTTACGGGACAGGGCTGGCCGGGGAGCTGTTTTTT.

V and J are TRBV3-1 and TRBJ2-5; 7 nucleotides line up with TRBD2. This CDR3 spans 14 amino acids. The V gene's germline CDR1 is LGHDT and CDR2 YNNKEL (reference sequence). V shed 4 bases and J 4 bases; nucleotides not matched to a gene: 6. CDR3 residues: CASSPGGLTETQYF. Here the CDR3 DNA reads TGTGCCAGCAGCCCGGGGGGTTTGACAGAGACCCAGTACTTC.

The table lists this clonotype with a few counts. The J gene is TRBJ2-1, the V gene TRBV12-3 or TRBV12-4; 8 bases are a match to TRBD1. The CDR3 has 14 residues. Germline trimming cut 6 bases from V and 6 bases from J; bases unmatched to any gene: 7. CDR3: CASRARTGINEQFF. CDR3 sequence (DNA): TGTGCCAGCAGGGCCCGGACAGGGATCAATGAGCAGTTCTTC.

This clonotype was seen many times. The chain couples TRBV5-1 to TRBJ2-1; D gene unclear. The germline V gene encodes CDR1 SGHRS and CDR2 YFSETQ. CDR3 length: 12 residues. The V end was cut by 0 bases, the J end by 6 bases, with 4 bases between. The DNA for the CDR3 is TGCGCCAGCAGCTTGGTTTCCAATGAGCAGTTCTTC. Amino acid sequence: CASSLVSNEQFF.

The chain links TRBV19 to TRBJ1-3; D is undetermined. The CDR3 contains 15 residues. Germline V lookup: CDR1 LNHDA, CDR2 SQIVND (reference sequence). Between the trimmed V and J ends, which lost 5 bases and 5 bases, there was a span of 16 bases. The DNA of the CDR3 is TGTGCCAGTAGTGCTGACGGCACGGAGAGAAACACCATATATTTT. The encoded protein is CASSADGTERNTIYF.

The chain recombines TRBV5-1 with TRBJ2-3; 11 nucleotides agree with TRBD1. The germline gives CDR1 SGHRS, CDR2 YFSETQ. The CDR3 loop spans 18 amino acids. The J segment lost 0 bases and the V segment lost 3 bases, leaving 9 bases of the junction unmatched. The CDR3 region has the DNA TGCGCCAGCAGCTCGAGCCGGGACAGGGGGTTGAGCACAGATACGCAGTATTTT. Translation gives CASSSSRDRGLSTDTQYF. The full variable domain, completed using reference TRBV5-1 and TRBJ2-3, is KAGVTQTPRYLIKTRGQQVTLSCSPISGHRSVSWYQQTPGQGLQFLFEYFSETQRNKGNFPGRFSGRQFSNSRSEMNVSTLELGDSALYLCASSSSRDRGLSTDTQYFGPGTRLTVL.

This clonotype was picked up a small number of times. CDR3 loop: CASSQGSAGTGMTEAFF. CDR3 coding DNA: TGCGCCAGCAGCCAAGGGTCCGCAGGAACAGGGATGACTGAAGCTTTCTTT. The J gene is TRBJ1-1, the V gene TRBV4-1; D is perhaps TRBD1 (6 bases). The ends were cut back, 1 base at V and 5 bases at J, with 20 bases in the middle. The CDR3 length is 17 residues. Germline CDR1 is MGHRA and CDR2 is YSYEKL.

The chain couples TRBV2 to TRBJ1-2, with 8 bases matching TRBD1. CDR1 is SNHLY, CDR2 FYNNEI, per germline. This CDR3 is 18 amino acids long. V trimming: 3 bases; J trimming: 4 bases; junction bases outside the gene matches: 16. The CDR3 reads CASSDPFFLTDRAYGYTF. In nucleotides, the CDR3 is TGTGCCAGCAGTGATCCCTTTTTTCTGACGGACAGGGCCTATGGCTACACCTTC.

V is TRBV24-1 and J is TRBJ2-1, with D perhaps matching TRBD2 (5 bases). Germline V gives CDR1 KGHDR, CDR2 SFDVKD. This CDR3 spans 16 amino acids. The CDR3 loop is CSVSSGSVSSRNEQFF. The CDR3 DNA reads TGTTCCGTCTCCTCGGGTTCCGTGTCTAGCCGCAATGAGCAGTTCTTC.

This clonotype was counted between two and nine times. This chain links TRBV27 with TRBJ2-3, with 12 bases lining up with TRBD2. CDR1 and CDR2 (germline): MNHEY, SMNVEV (reference sequence). The CDR3 is 16 residues long. V was clipped by 5 bases and J by 4 bases; unmatched bases: 7. The CDR3 bases are TGTGCCAGCAGTCCGCTAGCGGGAGGGCCGTCAGATACGCAGTATTTT. It translates to CASSPLAGGPSDTQYF.

The CDR3 coding sequence is TGCAGTGCTAGTAGGGAAGGAAGCTATAATTCACCCCTCCACTTT. Translation gives CSASREGSYNSPLHF. This sequence joins TRBV20-1 and TRBJ1-6; unclear D gene. Germline lookup yields CDR1 DFQATT and CDR2 SNEGSKA (reference sequence). The CDR3 is made up of 15 amino acids. The ends were cut back, 3 bases at V and 3 bases at J, with 12 bases in the middle.

The table lists this clonotype with many counts. The chain carries TRBV12-3 or TRBV12-4 and TRBJ1-5; D gene unclear. V lost 3 bases and J 2 bases, leaving 8 bases between the germline ends. The CDR3 sequence is 14 residues long. Here the CDR3 reads CASSFGQGNQPQHF. The CDR3 nucleotides read TGTGCCAGCAGTTTCGGCCAGGGCAATCAGCCCCAGCATTTT.

This clonotype was detected only a few times. V usage is TRBV24-1 and J usage is TRBJ2-7; 9 bases are a match to TRBD1. Trimming took 12 bases from V and 4 from J; bases not matched to a gene: 3. Germline V lookup: CDR1 KGHDR, CDR2 SFDVKD. The CDR3 runs 11 residues. CDR3 DNA sequence: TGTGCCGTCGGACAGGGGTACGAGCAGTACTTC. Translated: CAVGQGYEQYF.

The V gene is TRBV15, the J gene TRBJ2-3; D call uncertain. The ends were cut back, 4 bases at V and 2 bases at J, with 16 bases in the middle. Germline V lookup: CDR1 LNHNV, CDR2 YYDKDF (reference sequence). This CDR3 contains 16 residues. CDR3 nucleotides: TGTGCCACCAGCACAAGAACGATAGGGCACACAGATACGCAGTATTTT. This codes for CATSTRTIGHTDTQYF.